Listed below are T cell receptor beta chains from one sample, sequenced in a study of human T cells and chemical hapten exposure. MiXCR, applied by TCRdb to the RACE reads, yields one record per CDR3 protein. The table lists more than 95,000 distinct CDR3 sequences, roughly an eighth of them singletons. This material consisted of whole blood, taken in connection with sensitization to the hapten diphenylcyclopropenone (DPC). The receptors originated from a woman between 50 and 59 years old with alopecia areata. Some clones in this sample may be carry-over from other donors' samples. Each CDR3 is given with its conserved first and last residue. The order of the fields is clone size, D gene, V gene, J gene, CDR3 protein, CDR3 DNA. The D gene is left open where the match is weak. Part of the rows lack a size; the others show once, few, many or a class for expanded clones.

NA	NA	TRBV6-5	TRBJ2-3	CASSSGRPTDTQYF	TGTGCCAGCAGCTCGGGACGTCCCACAGATACGCAGTATTTT
NA	TRBD1	TRBV6-5	TRBJ1-2	CASSYPPQGAEGYTF	TGTGCCAGCAGTTACCCCCCTCAGGGGGCGGAAGGCTACACCTTC
few	NA	TRBV5-8	TRBJ1-6	CASSFRGADSPLHF	TGTGCCAGCAGCTTCAGGGGCGCGGACTCACCCCTCCACTTT
NA	NA	TRBV28	TRBJ2-2	CASRTGGTGELFF	TGTGCCAGTAGAACAGGAGGAACCGGGGAGCTGTTTTTT
NA	NA	TRBV7-2	TRBJ2-3	CASSFSRSSLPDSTDTQYF	TGTGCCAGCAGCTTTAGTCGGTCCTCGCTCCCGGATAGCACAGATACGCAGTATTTT
NA	NA	TRBV11-3	TRBJ1-1	CASSRRRGTEAFF	TGTGCCAGCAGCCGGAGACGGGGCACTGAAGCTTTCTTT
many	NA	TRBV2	TRBJ2-2	CASSDLVRTGELFF	TGTGCCAGCAGTGACCTGGTCCGGACCGGGGAGCTGTTTTTT
few	NA	TRBV5-1	TRBJ1-1	CASSLIGGDTEAFF	TGCGCCAGCAGCTTGATAGGCGGGGACACTGAAGCTTTCTTT
few	NA	TRBV28	TRBJ2-7	CASSLGRRVEQYF	TGTGCCAGCAGTTTAGGGAGACGGGTGGAGCAGTACTTC
many	NA	TRBV2	TRBJ2-3	CASSTRDTQYF	TGTGCCAGCAGTACTAGAGATACGCAGTATTTT
NA	NA	TRBV14	TRBJ1-2	CASSQNSVNYGYTF	TGTGCCAGCAGCCAAAATTCTGTTAACTATGGCTACACCTTC
many	NA	TRBV6-2/TRBV6-3	TRBJ1-5	CASSYSRNSNQPQHF	TGTGCCAGCAGTTACTCCCGGAATAGCAATCAGCCCCAGCATTTT
many	NA	TRBV6-5	TRBJ1-2	CASSYGSTVGNGYTF	TGTGCCAGCAGTTACGGGTCCACAGTGGGAAATGGCTACACCTTC